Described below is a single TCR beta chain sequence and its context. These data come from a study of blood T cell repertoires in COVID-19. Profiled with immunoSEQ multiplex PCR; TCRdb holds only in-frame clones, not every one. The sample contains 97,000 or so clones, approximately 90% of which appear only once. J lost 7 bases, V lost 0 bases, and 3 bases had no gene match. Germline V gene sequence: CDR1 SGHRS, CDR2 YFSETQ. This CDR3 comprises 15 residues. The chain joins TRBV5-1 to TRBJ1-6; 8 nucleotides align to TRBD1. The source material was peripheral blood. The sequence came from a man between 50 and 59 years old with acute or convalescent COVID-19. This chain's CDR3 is CASSLASGGNSPLHF. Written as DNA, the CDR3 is TGCGCCAGCAGCTTGGCGTCAGGGGGCAATTCACCCCTCCACTTT.